These 3 T cell receptor beta chains share one sample of origin, sequenced in a study of T cells in women clearing cervical HPV infection. The repertoire was sequenced with immunoSEQ multiplex PCR; TCRdb's copy has only in-frame clones and lacks some. This sample's table reports about 36,000 clones. Input material: blood buffy coat. All receptors derive from a woman between 18 and 70 years old with a cervical HPV16 infection that either progressed to CIN3+ or cleared (not recorded which).

Details on this clone: The CDR3 end falls 3 residues outside the read, so it is completed with the germline J gene. The J gene is TRBJ1-1, the V gene TRBV5-1, with TRBD1 as a possible D gene (6 bases). Trimming removed 4 bases at V and 1 base at J, with 17 bases between. Germline CDR1 reads SGHRS; CDR2 reads YFSETQ. The CDR3 contains 16 residues. CDR3 loop: CASSLGTTAPNTEAFF. The sequenced part of the CDR3 DNA is TGCGCCAGCAGCCTAGGGACAACTGCGCCGAACACTGAA.

Note on this clone: Read coverage stops 3 residues before the CDR3 terminus; the germline J gene supplies the remainder. The chain is built from TRBV19 and TRBJ1-4; TRBD1 aligns across 8 bases. CDR3 size: 18 residues. CDR1 is LNHDA and CDR2 is SQIVND in the germline V gene (reference sequence). CDR3 DNA (partial): TGTGCCAGTAGAAGGGACAGGCTCACAAGCTCCTATAATTCACCA. Translated: CASRRDRLTSSYNSP. The whole CDR3 sequence reads CASRRDRLTSSYNSPLFF.

A word on this clone: The CDR3 extends 3 residues past the end of the read, so its final part is completed from the germline J gene. The same CDR3 can be traced to other DNA sequences in this sample. The chain couples TRBV14 to TRBJ1-3; 10 positions agree with TRBD1. V shed 1 base and J 2 bases; nucleotides not matched to a gene: 8. The CDR3 extends over 18 amino acids. Per the germline V gene, CDR1 is SGHDN and CDR2 is FVKESK. The CDR3 bases that were read are TGTGCCAGCAGCCAAGGAGGGACAGGGGTTCTTGCTGGAAACACC. Encoded protein: CASSQGGTGVLAGNT. The CDR3 in full is CASSQGGTGVLAGNTIYF.